These 9 T cell receptor beta chains were all obtained from the same sample, sequenced in a study of radiation and T cells in renal cell carcinoma. The repertoire was sequenced with immunoSEQ multiplex PCR; TCRdb's copy has only in-frame clones and lacks some. The sample includes some 44,000 clones, roughly 80% seen only once; the top ten take roughly 30%. The time point here: blood 4 weeks post-SBRT, at nephrectomy. Treatment given: 15 Gy SBRT to primary tumor, nephrectomy 4 weeks later. Sample: blood, taken from a patient whose treatment included radiotherapy and nephrectomy. These receptors originate from a woman between 70 and 85 years old with renal cell carcinoma.

The chain carries TRBV5-1 and TRBJ1-6; D is unresolved. Germline-derived CDR1 and CDR2 are SGHRS and YFSETQ. This CDR3 is 14 amino acids long. V dropped 1 base and J dropped 5 bases, with 7 bases sitting between them. For the CDR3, the DNA is TGCGCCAGCAGCTTGTGGGTGGATAATTCACCCCTCCACTTT. This sequence encodes CASSLWVDNSPLHF.

The chain uses TRBV29-1 and TRBJ2-7; D might be TRBD1 (5 bases). V was cut by 4 bases and J by 2 bases, with 18 bases left in between. This CDR3 is 15 amino acids long. From germline, CDR1 is SQVTM and CDR2 ANQGSEA. As DNA, the CDR3 is TGCAGCGTTGTAGGGGTCCGAAAAACCGCCTACGAGCAGTACTTC. Translated: CSVVGVRKTAYEQYF.

V and J are TRBV5-4 and TRBJ1-1, with a tentative D call TRBD1 (6 bases). The V gene lost 4 bases and the J gene lost 1 base, with 17 bases spanning the gap. Germline CDR1 reads SGHNT; CDR2 reads YYREEE (reference sequence). CDR3 size: 16 residues. The CDR3 DNA follows: TGTGCCAGCAGCGTGGGGGCAGGGTTTGCGAACACTGAAGCTTTCTTT. This codes for CASSVGAGFANTEAFF. Filled out from reference TRBV5-4 and TRBJ1-1, the complete variable domain reads ETGVTQSPTHLIKTRGQQVTLRCSSQSGHNTVSWYQQALGQGPQFIFQYYREEENGRGNFPPRFSGLQFPNYSSELNVNALELDDSALYLCASSVGAGFANTEAFFGQGTRLTVV.

The CDR3 DNA follows: TGCGCCAGCAGCAAAACTAGCGGGGGGTCCTACGAGCAGTACTTC. Its translation: CASSKTSGGSYEQYF. This chain joins TRBV5-1 and TRBJ2-7; 12 bases align to TRBD2. Germline assignment: CDR1 SGHRS and CDR2 YFSETQ. CDR3 length: 15 residues. V lost 4 bases to trimming and J lost 1 base; unmatched junction nucleotides: 3.

The chain recombines TRBV6-5 with TRBJ1-2; TRBD1 is a possible D gene (5 bases). Germline-derived CDR1 and CDR2 are MNHEY and SVGAGI. V was trimmed by 0 bases and J by 2 bases, leaving 10 bases between them. This CDR3 has 15 amino acids. The CDR3 DNA is TGTGCCAGCAGTTACTCAGTACAGGCGAACTATGGCTACACCTTC. Translation gives CASSYSVQANYGYTF.

This rearrangement joins TRBV7-2 to TRBJ2-7; 9 nucleotides match TRBD1. The junction had 5 bases not matched to a gene; V was cut back by 5 bases and J by 0 bases. CDR3 length: 15 residues. Germline V gives CDR1 SGHTA, CDR2 FQGNSA. CDR3 residues: CASSEQGALSYEQYF. For the CDR3, the DNA is TGTGCCAGCAGCGAACAGGGGGCCCTCTCCTACGAGCAGTACTTC.

The chain recombines TRBV4-3 with TRBJ2-5; TRBD1 aligns across 9 bases. This CDR3 is built from 16 residues. Germline V lookup: CDR1 LGHNA, CDR2 YSLEER. V was clipped by 2 bases and J by 5 bases; unmatched bases: 9. For the CDR3, the DNA is TGCGCCAGCAGCCAACTTCCGGGACAGGGTATGGAGACCCAGTACTTC. It codes for CASSQLPGQGMETQYF.

The chain employs TRBV5-1 and TRBJ2-1; 10 bases match TRBD2. The germline V gene encodes CDR1 SGHRS and CDR2 YFSETQ. The CDR3 is made up of 18 amino acids. The trim removed 1 base at V and 0 bases at J, leaving 7 bases unmatched. The CDR3 is CASSLLAGGPSSYNEQFF. The CDR3 coding sequence is TGCGCCAGCAGCTTGTTAGCGGGGGGCCCCAGCTCCTACAATGAGCAGTTCTTC.

The chain employs TRBV6-5 and TRBJ2-3; D assignment may be TRBD1 or TRBD2 (7 bases each). The germline V gene has CDR1 MNHEY and CDR2 SVGAGI. This CDR3 region has 15 residues. V was cut by 8 bases and J by 6 bases, with 21 bases left in between. CDR3: CASSQGGGPVDTQYF. CDR3 DNA sequence: TGTGCCAGCTCCCAGGGGGGAGGGCCGGTGGATACGCAGTATTTT.